There are a few counts of the clone carrying this TCR beta chain. These data originate in a study of cytomegalovirus exposure and HLA in healthy donors. The study ran its PCR with 60 Vbeta and 13 Jbeta primers. Method: immunoSEQ multiplex PCR; TCRdb's copy keeps in-frame clones and lacks some. The top ten clones hold 5.4% of a sample with approximately 110,000 clones, 69% of them seen once. Germline V gene sequence: CDR1 SGHDT, CDR2 YYEEEE. There are 15 residues in the CDR3. J lost 1 base, V lost 4 bases, and 7 bases had no gene match. The specimen was PBMCs. The chain is built from TRBV5-6 and TRBJ2-5; the match to TRBD1 covers 7 bases. This TCR derives from a woman in her 70s in good health and CMV-seropositive. CDR3 region: CASSGRDRIQETQYF. The CDR3 DNA reads TGTGCCAGCAGCGGCCGGGACAGAATCCAAGAGACCCAGTACTTC.